Listed below are T cell receptor beta chains from one sample, sequenced in a study of blood T cell repertoires in COVID-19. Libraries were prepared by immunoSEQ multiplex PCR; TCRdb keeps only in-frame clonotypes and omits some of them. The sample lists around 270,000 clones; roughly 86% were seen once. Material for sequencing was peripheral blood. The receptors derive from a woman between 50 and 59 years old with acute or convalescent COVID-19. Both conserved end residues are part of each CDR3.

J gene: TRBJ2-7; V gene: TRBV5-5; CDR3 protein: CASSGPGQNVYEQYF
J gene: TRBJ2-7; V gene: TRBV14; CDR3 protein: CASSQDIRVAGVRMYEQYF
J gene: TRBJ2-1; V gene: TRBV10-3; CDR3 protein: CATLGLAGVVEQFF
J gene: TRBJ2-3; V gene: TRBV2; CDR3 protein: CASSLDRGLDTQYF
J gene: TRBJ2-3; V gene: TRBV11-2; CDR3 protein: CASSLGAFRDTQYF
J gene: TRBJ1-5; V gene: TRBV3-1/TRBV3-2; CDR3 protein: CASSYYRPGTGNQPQHF
J gene: TRBJ2-7; V gene: TRBV9; CDR3 protein: CASSVEIGQGSSYEQYF
J gene: TRBJ2-7; V gene: TRBV4-3; CDR3 protein: CASSQELIPGVSYEQYF
J gene: TRBJ1-3; V gene: TRBV29-1; CDR3 protein: CSATIRDTGNTIYF
J gene: TRBJ1-2; V gene: TRBV5-4; CDR3 protein: CASSFDRGNYGYTF
J gene: TRBJ1-6; V gene: TRBV7-2; CDR3 protein: CASRWTGPNSPLHF
J gene: TRBJ2-1; V gene: TRBV20-1; CDR3 protein: CSASPPAGKNEQFF
J gene: TRBJ1-6; V gene: TRBV5-1; CDR3 protein: CASSDTADSPLHF
J gene: TRBJ2-2; V gene: TRBV4-1; CDR3 protein: CASSQGDRAAGELFF
J gene: TRBJ2-7; V gene: TRBV5-6; CDR3 protein: CASGWLEKFSYEQYF
J gene: TRBJ2-2; V gene: TRBV6-6; CDR3 protein: CASRAAGGELFF
J gene: TRBJ2-1; V gene: TRBV30; CDR3 protein: CAWDRTSGRGNEQFF
J gene: TRBJ1-2; V gene: TRBV4-3; CDR3 protein: CASRERTGGGYTF
J gene: TRBJ2-7; V gene: TRBV3-1/TRBV3-2; CDR3 protein: CASSQAGGVEEQYF
J gene: TRBJ2-1; V gene: TRBV27; CDR3 protein: CASSLRSAYEQFF
J gene: TRBJ1-4; V gene: TRBV4-2; CDR3 protein: CASSGGKTNEKLFF
J gene: TRBJ2-1; V gene: TRBV7-3; CDR3 protein: CASSSLRDRRYNEQFF
J gene: TRBJ2-7; V gene: TRBV29-1; CDR3 protein: CSVAREYPYEQYF
J gene: TRBJ1-3; V gene: TRBV5-4; CDR3 protein: CASSIDRAGNTIYF
J gene: TRBJ2-3; V gene: TRBV5-1; CDR3 protein: CASSVASGFGTDTQYF
J gene: TRBJ1-5; V gene: TRBV19; CDR3 protein: CASSPPLPFNQPQHF
J gene: TRBJ2-3; V gene: TRBV5-1; CDR3 protein: CASSTTSGSSTDTQYF
J gene: TRBJ2-2; V gene: TRBV20-1; CDR3 protein: CSASLAGLSGELFF
J gene: TRBJ1-2; V gene: TRBV12-3/TRBV12-4; CDR3 protein: CASWQDSPYGYTF
J gene: TRBJ2-5; V gene: TRBV7-2; CDR3 protein: CASSFSGSGQETQYF
J gene: TRBJ2-3; V gene: TRBV9; CDR3 protein: CASSTRLAADTQYF
J gene: TRBJ2-1; V gene: TRBV10-3; CDR3 protein: CAISGTSGSNEQFF
J gene: TRBJ2-7; V gene: TRBV30; CDR3 protein: CACNRRDRGWDEQYF
J gene: TRBJ1-1; V gene: TRBV27; CDR3 protein: CASRLRGDREAFF
J gene: TRBJ1-5; V gene: TRBV2; CDR3 protein: CASTPGGREQPQHF
J gene: TRBJ2-1; V gene: TRBV30; CDR3 protein: CAWRSGRAANEQFF
J gene: TRBJ1-5; V gene: TRBV9; CDR3 protein: CASSEGGTGPQPQHF
J gene: TRBJ2-3; V gene: TRBV28; CDR3 protein: CASSLWQKNTDTQYF
J gene: TRBJ2-1; V gene: TRBV7-3; CDR3 protein: CASSPLMERDNEQFF
J gene: TRBJ2-7; V gene: TRBV5-1; CDR3 protein: CASSSIHSYEQYF
J gene: TRBJ2-6; V gene: TRBV7-6; CDR3 protein: CASRSTLAGGRSGANVLTF
J gene: TRBJ2-7; V gene: TRBV5-1; CDR3 protein: CASSEAAGLREQYF
J gene: TRBJ2-1; V gene: TRBV7-2; CDR3 protein: CASSWTYDRGRENEQFF
J gene: TRBJ2-1; V gene: TRBV19; CDR3 protein: CASSTGTGDPLLGNEQFF
J gene: TRBJ2-5; V gene: TRBV7-9; CDR3 protein: CASSLFPGNQETQYF
J gene: TRBJ1-5; V gene: TRBV19; CDR3 protein: CASSQTGGFWGGNQPQHF
J gene: TRBJ2-7; V gene: TRBV30; CDR3 protein: CAWNPGQGREQYF
J gene: TRBJ2-1; V gene: TRBV27; CDR3 protein: CASSLQGRSYNEQFF
J gene: TRBJ1-1; V gene: TRBV5-1; CDR3 protein: CASSFLPTGTTEAFF
J gene: TRBJ1-4; V gene: TRBV10-3; CDR3 protein: CAISEKTGGEKLFF
J gene: TRBJ1-6; V gene: TRBV18; CDR3 protein: CASSRGQVENSPLHF
J gene: TRBJ1-4; V gene: TRBV18; CDR3 protein: CASSIPGEEKLFF